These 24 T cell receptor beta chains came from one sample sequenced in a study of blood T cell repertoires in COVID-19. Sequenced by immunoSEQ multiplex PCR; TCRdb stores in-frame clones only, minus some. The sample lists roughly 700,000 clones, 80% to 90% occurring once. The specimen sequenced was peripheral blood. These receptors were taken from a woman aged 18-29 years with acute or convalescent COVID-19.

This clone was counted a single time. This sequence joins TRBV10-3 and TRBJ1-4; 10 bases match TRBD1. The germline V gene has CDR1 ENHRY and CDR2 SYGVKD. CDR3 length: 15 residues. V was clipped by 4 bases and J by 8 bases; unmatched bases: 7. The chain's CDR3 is CAISAGQGIGEKLFF. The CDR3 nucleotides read TGTGCCATCAGTGCGGGACAGGGGATTGGCGAAAAACTGTTTTTT.

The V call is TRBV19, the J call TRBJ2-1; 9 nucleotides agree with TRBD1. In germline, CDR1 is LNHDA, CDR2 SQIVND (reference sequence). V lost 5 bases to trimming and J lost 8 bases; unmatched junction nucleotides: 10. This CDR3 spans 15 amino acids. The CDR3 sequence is CASSSRDRAIYEQFF. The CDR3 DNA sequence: TGTGCCAGTAGTTCCCGGGACAGGGCGATATATGAGCAGTTCTTC.

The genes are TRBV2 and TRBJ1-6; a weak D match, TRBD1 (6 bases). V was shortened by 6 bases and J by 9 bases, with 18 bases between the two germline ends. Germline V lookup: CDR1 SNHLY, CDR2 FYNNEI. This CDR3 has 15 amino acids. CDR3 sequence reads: CASRVDSGASSPLHF. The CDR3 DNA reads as TGTGCCAGCAGGGTGGACAGCGGGGCGAGTTCACCCCTCCACTTT.

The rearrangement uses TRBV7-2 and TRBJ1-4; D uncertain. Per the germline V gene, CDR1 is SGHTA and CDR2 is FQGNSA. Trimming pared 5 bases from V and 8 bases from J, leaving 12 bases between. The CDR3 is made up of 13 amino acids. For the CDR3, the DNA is TGTGCCAGCAGCCCTCCTTTCACAGAAAAACTGTTTTTT. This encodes CASSPPFTEKLFF.

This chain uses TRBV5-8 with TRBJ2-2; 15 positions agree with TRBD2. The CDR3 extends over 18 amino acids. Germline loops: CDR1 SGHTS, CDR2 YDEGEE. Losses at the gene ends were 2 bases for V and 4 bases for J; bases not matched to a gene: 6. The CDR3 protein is CASSFGLAGGPGTGELFF. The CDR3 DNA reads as TGTGCCAGCAGCTTCGGACTAGCGGGGGGGCCTGGCACCGGGGAGCTGTTTTTT.

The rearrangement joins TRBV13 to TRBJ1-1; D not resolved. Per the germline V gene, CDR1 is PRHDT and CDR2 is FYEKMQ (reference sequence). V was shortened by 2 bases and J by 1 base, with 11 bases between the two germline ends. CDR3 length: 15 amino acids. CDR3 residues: CASSLRPGGNTEAFF. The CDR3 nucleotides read TGTGCCAGCAGCTTAAGACCTGGAGGGAACACTGAAGCTTTCTTT.

This CDR3 is CSVGHRDQQFF. As DNA, the CDR3 is TGCAGCGTTGGCCACAGGGACCAGCAGTTCTTC. The chain links TRBV29-1 to TRBJ2-1, with D tentatively TRBD1 (6 bases). This CDR3 has 11 amino acids. Germline values: CDR1 SQVTM, CDR2 ANQGSEA. The V end was cut by 4 bases, the J end by 11 bases, with 12 bases between.

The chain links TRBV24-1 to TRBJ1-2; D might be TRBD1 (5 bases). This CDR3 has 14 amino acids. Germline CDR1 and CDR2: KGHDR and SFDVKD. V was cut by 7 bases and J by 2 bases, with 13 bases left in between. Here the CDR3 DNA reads TGTGCCACCAGAGCCCCAGGGCCCAACTATGGCTACACCTTC. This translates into CATRAPGPNYGYTF.

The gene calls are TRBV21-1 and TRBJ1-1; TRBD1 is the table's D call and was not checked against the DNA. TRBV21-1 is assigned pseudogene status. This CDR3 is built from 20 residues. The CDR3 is CASSDWQGAFYLGNNTEAFF. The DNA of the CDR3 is TGTGCCAGCAGCGACTGGCAGGGGGCATTTTATTTAGGCAATAACACTGAAGCTTTCTTT.

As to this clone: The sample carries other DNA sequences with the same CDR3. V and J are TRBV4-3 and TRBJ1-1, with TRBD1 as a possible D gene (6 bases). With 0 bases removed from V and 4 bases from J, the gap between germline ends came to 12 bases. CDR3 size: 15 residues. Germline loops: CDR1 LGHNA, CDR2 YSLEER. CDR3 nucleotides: TGCGCCAGCAGCCAAGATAGGGGAGGGGGCACTGAAGCTTTCTTT. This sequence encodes CASSQDRGGGTEAFF.

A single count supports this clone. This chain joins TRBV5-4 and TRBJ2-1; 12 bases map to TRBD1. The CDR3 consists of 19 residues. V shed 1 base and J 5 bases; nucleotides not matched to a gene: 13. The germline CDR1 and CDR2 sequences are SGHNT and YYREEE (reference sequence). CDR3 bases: TGTGCCAGCAGCTTGTATGGGGACAGGGGGCCGATTATCAACAATGAGCAGTTCTTC. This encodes CASSLYGDRGPIINNEQFF. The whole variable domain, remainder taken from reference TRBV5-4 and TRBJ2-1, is ETGVTQSPTHLIKTRGQQVTLRCSSQSGHNTVSWYQQALGQGPQFIFQYYREEENGRGNFPPRFSGLQFPNYSSELNVNALELDDSALYLCASSLYGDRGPIINNEQFFGPGTRLTVL.

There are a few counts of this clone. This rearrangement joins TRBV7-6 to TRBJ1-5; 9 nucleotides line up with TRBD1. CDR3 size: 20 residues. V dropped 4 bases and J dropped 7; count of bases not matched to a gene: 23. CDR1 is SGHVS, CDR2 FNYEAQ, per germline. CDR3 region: CASSSGVRDRARVTIQPQHF. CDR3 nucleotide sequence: TGTGCCAGCAGCTCCGGAGTCCGGGACAGGGCGCGTGTTACCATACAGCCCCAGCATTTT.

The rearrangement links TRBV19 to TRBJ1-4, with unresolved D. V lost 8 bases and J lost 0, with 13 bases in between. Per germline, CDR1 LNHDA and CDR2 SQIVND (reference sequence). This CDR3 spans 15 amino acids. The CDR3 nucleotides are TGTGCCAGTTCTGCCAGAACCGCAACTAATGAAAAACTGTTTTTT. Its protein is CASSARTATNEKLFF.

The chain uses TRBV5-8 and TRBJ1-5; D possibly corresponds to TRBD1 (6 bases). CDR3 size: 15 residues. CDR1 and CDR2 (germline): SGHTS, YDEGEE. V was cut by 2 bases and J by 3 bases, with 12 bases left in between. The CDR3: CASSFGQTDNQPQHF. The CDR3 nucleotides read TGTGCCAGCAGCTTCGGACAGACCGACAATCAGCCCCAGCATTTT. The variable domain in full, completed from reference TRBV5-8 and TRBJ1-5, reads EAGVTQSPTHLIKTRGQQATLRCSPISGHTSVYWYQQALGLGLQFLLWYDEGEERNRGNFPPRFSGRQFPNYSSELNVNALELEDSALYLCASSFGQTDNQPQHFGDGTRLSIL.

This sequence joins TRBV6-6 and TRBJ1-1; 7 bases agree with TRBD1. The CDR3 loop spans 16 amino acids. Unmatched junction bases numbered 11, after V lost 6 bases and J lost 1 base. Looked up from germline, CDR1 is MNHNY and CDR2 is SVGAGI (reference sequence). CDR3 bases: TGTGCCAGCAGGCAACAGGGGTTTTTCGGGAACACTGAAGCTTTCTTT. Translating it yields CASRQQGFFGNTEAFF.

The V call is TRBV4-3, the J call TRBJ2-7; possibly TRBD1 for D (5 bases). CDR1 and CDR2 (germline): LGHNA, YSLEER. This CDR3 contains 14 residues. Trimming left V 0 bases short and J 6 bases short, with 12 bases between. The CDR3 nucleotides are TGCGCCAGCAGCCAAGATATAGGGGTTGGCGAGCAGTACTTC. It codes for CASSQDIGVGEQYF.

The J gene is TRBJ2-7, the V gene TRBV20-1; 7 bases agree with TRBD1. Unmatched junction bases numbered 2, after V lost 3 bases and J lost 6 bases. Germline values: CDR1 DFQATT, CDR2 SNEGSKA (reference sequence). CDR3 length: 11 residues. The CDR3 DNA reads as TGCAGTGCTAGTAAGGGGGCCGAGCAGTACTTC. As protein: CSASKGAEQYF.

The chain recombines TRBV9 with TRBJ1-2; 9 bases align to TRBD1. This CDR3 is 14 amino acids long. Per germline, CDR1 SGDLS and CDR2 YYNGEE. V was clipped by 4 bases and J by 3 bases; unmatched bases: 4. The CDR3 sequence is CASSSRQGDYGYTF. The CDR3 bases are TGTGCCAGCAGCTCCCGACAGGGGGACTATGGCTACACCTTC.

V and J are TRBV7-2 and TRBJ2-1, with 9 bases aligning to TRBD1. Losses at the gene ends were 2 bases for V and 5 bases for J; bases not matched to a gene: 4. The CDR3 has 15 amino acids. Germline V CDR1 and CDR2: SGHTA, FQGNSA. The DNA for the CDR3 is TGTGCCAGCAGCTTAACAGGGACAGGGAACAATGAGCAGTTCTTC. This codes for CASSLTGTGNNEQFF.

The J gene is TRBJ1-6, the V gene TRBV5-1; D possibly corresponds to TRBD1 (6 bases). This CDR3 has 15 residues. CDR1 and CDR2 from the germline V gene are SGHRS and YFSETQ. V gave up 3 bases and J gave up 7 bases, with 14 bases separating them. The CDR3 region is CASSSPTQGNSPLHF. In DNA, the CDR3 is TGCGCCAGCAGCTCCCCAACCCAGGGGAATTCACCCCTCCACTTT.

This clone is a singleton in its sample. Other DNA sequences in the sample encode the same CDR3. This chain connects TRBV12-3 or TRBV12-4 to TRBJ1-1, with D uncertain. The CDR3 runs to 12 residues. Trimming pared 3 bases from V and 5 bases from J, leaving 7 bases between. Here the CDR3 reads CASSFGPTEAFF. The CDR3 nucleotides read TGTGCCAGCAGTTTTGGCCCTACTGAAGCTTTCTTT.

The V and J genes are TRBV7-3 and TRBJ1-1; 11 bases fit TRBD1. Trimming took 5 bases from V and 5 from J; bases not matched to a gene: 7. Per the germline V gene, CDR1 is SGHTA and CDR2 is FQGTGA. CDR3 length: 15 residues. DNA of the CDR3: TGTGCCAGCAGCCCCCGGACAGGGGGCTGGACTGAAGCTTTCTTT. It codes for CASSPRTGGWTEAFF.

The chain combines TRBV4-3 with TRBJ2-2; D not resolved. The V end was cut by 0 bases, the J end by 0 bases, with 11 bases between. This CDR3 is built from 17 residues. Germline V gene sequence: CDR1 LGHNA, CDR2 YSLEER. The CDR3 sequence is CASSQDPSGANTGELFF. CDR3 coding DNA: TGCGCCAGCAGCCAAGATCCTTCCGGAGCGAACACCGGGGAGCTGTTTTTT.

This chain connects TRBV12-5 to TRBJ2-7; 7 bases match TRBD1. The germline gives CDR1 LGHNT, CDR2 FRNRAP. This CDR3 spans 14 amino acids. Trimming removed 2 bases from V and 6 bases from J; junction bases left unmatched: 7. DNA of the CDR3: TGTGCTAGTGGTTTGCCTCGACAGGGTGCCGAGCAGTACTTC. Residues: CASGLPRQGAEQYF.